This passage covers 15 T cell receptor beta chains from one sample sequenced in a study of blood T cells in healthy people across ages. Primed by a sample-barcoded 5' primer and a J-beta primer mix, a second PCR proceeded for 7 to 11 cycles. From the 5' RACE reads, TCRdb called clonotypes with MiXCR, one entry per CDR3 protein. The sample lists 800,000 or so distinct CDR3 sequences; roughly 25% were seen once. These data were also reused for a study on T cells of mothers and their children.

What was sequenced was blood. The receptor source for this set is a boy between 5 and 17 years old in good health.

This chain uses TRBV5-6 with TRBJ1-4; 8 bases agree with TRBD1. J lost 4 bases, V lost 2 bases, and 10 bases had no gene match. Germline CDR1 and CDR2: SGHDT and YYEEEE. This CDR3 comprises 17 residues. The CDR3 DNA is TGTGCCAGCAGCTTAAAGCCGGGACAGGTGCTTAATGAAAAACTGTTTTTT. It yields the protein CASSLKPGQVLNEKLFF.

The genes are TRBV20-1 and TRBJ2-5, with 7 bases identical to TRBD2. V shed 0 bases, J shed 0 bases, and the junction held 4 bases outside the gene matches. Germline lookup yields CDR1 DFQATT and CDR2 SNEGSKA (reference sequence). The CDR3 has 15 residues. The CDR3 bases are TGCAGTGCTAGAGATGGGGGGAGGGACCAAGAGACCCAGTACTTC. Translated: CSARDGGRDQETQYF.

This sequence joins TRBV4-3 and TRBJ1-6; unclear D gene. Per the germline V gene, CDR1 is LGHNA and CDR2 is YSLEER. The CDR3 sequence is 18 residues long. Deletions cut 0 bases from V and 0 bases from J, with 12 bases between. CDR3 nucleotides: TGCGCCAGCAGCCAAGATCATACGCCAAGCTCCTATAATTCACCCCTCCACTTT. It is translated as CASSQDHTPSSYNSPLHF.

The chain combines TRBV7-9 with TRBJ1-2; D is unclear. There are 14 residues in the CDR3. Germline V gives CDR1 SEHNR, CDR2 FQNEAQ (reference sequence). V shed 5 bases and J shed 4 bases, with 14 bases lying between them. The CDR3 sequence is CASSPVGIGYGYTF. CDR3 DNA: TGTGCCAGCAGCCCCGTGGGGATTGGCTATGGCTACACCTTC.

This clonotype was picked up a small number of times. The chain combines TRBV5-5 with TRBJ2-7; 15 bases line up with TRBD2. V dropped 3 bases and J dropped 2; count of bases not matched to a gene: 6. Per germline, CDR1 SGHKS and CDR2 YYEKEE (reference sequence). The CDR3 contains 17 residues. The CDR3 loop reads CASSSGLAGGPTYEQYF. The CDR3 DNA is TGTGCCAGCAGCTCCGGACTAGCGGGAGGGCCTACCTACGAGCAGTACTTC.

The chain has TRBV20-1 and TRBJ2-5; 8 bases fit TRBD1. Germline V gene data show CDR1 as DFQATT and CDR2 as SNEGSKA (reference sequence). This CDR3 contains 14 residues. CDR3 protein: CTPGVQGAGETQYF. CDR3 in DNA: TGCACCCCAGGCGTCCAGGGGGCCGGGGAGACCCAGTACTTC.

On this clonotype: Germline is not matched at one junction end, which may reflect a read error. The V call is TRBV12-3 or TRBV12-4, the J call TRBJ1-5; the D is unclear. The CDR3 runs 15 residues. CDR3 protein: CASGLVAGANQPQHF. The DNA for the CDR3 is TGTGCCAGCGGTTTAGTTGCAGGCGCCAATCAGCCCCAGCATTTT.

This clonotype was counted between two and nine times. This chain connects TRBV20-1 to TRBJ2-5; a possible D gene is TRBD2 (8 bases). The J call is doubtful: the DNA matches TRBJ2-1 better. CDR1 DFQATT and CDR2 SNEGSKA come from the germline V gene (reference sequence). This CDR3 region has 13 residues. DNA for the CDR3: TGCAGTGCCAGGGGGGGTAGCGGGGTTGAGCAGTTCTTC. This codes for CSARGGSGVEQFF.

This clonotype appeared a few times. The V call is TRBV14, the J call TRBJ2-1; weak D call: TRBD2 (5 bases). The J call may not be correct, given that the DNA end is closer to TRBJ2-7. The CDR3 runs 14 residues. Germline CDR1 is SGHDN and CDR2 is FVKESK. The CDR3 loop is CASSHTGIGYEQYF. As DNA, the CDR3 is TGTGCCAGCAGCCATACCGGGATCGGCTACGAGCAGTACTTC.

This chain joins TRBV20-1 and TRBJ2-5, with a possible D match to TRBD2 (6 bases). V was pared by 1 base and J by 5 bases, with 11 bases between. The length of the CDR3 is 13 residues. Germline lookup yields CDR1 DFQATT and CDR2 SNEGSKA (reference sequence). The DNA of the CDR3 is TGCAGTGCTAGAGGGGGGACTTGGGAGACCCAGTACTTC. It yields the protein CSARGGTWETQYF.

This clonotype was picked up a small number of times. This rearrangement joins TRBV5-6 to TRBJ2-1, with 7 bases identical to TRBD2. CDR3 size: 11 residues. CDR1 is SGHDT and CDR2 is YYEEEE in the germline V gene. The V and J ends lost 4 bases and 13 bases, in that order; junction bases with no gene match: 5. The CDR3 loop reads CASSVGLEQFF. The CDR3 DNA is TGTGCCAGCAGCGTTGGACTAGAACAGTTCTTC.

The rearrangement uses TRBV5-6 and TRBJ1-4, with 7 bases lining up with TRBD1. CDR1 is SGHDT and CDR2 is YYEEEE in the germline V gene. The CDR3 extends over 16 amino acids. V trimming: 4 bases; J trimming: 9 bases; junction bases outside the gene matches: 15. CDR3 nucleotide sequence: TGTGCCAGCAGCCTCGCCCGGGACAGTATAATGAAAAAACTGTTTTTT. Amino acid sequence: CASSLARDSIMKKLFF. Full variable domain (outside the CDR3, taken from reference TRBV5-6 and TRBJ1-4): DAGVTQSPTHLIKTRGQQVTLRCSPKSGHDTVSWYQQALGQGPQFIFQYYEEEERQRGNFPDRFSGHQFPNYSSELNVNALLLGDSALYLCASSLARDSIMKKLFFGSGTQLSVL.

CDR3 sequence: CSASGGPIYGYTF. The CDR3 nucleotides read TGCAGTGCTTCAGGGGGTCCTATCTATGGCTACACCTTC. The chain is built from TRBV20-1 and TRBJ1-2; 7 nucleotides line up with TRBD1. V trimming: 5 bases; J trimming: 4 bases; junction bases outside the gene matches: 7. Germline lookup yields CDR1 DFQATT and CDR2 SNEGSKA (reference sequence). CDR3 size: 13 residues.

The chain uses TRBV7-9 and TRBJ2-5, with D possibly TRBD2 on 5 matching bases. This CDR3 has 15 residues. V was shortened by 5 bases and J by 5 bases, with 18 bases between the two germline ends. Germline CDR1 SEHNR, CDR2 FQNEAQ (reference sequence). CDR3 sequence (DNA): TGTGCCAGCAGCCCCTCCGGGGTCTTAGGCGAGACCCAGTACTTC. This encodes CASSPSGVLGETQYF.

There are a few counts of this clonotype. This rearrangement joins TRBV4-3 to TRBJ2-2, with 9 bases aligning to TRBD1. The CDR3 has 17 residues. Germline V gene data show CDR1 as LGHNA and CDR2 as YSLEER. Trimming removed 1 base from V and 6 bases from J; junction bases left unmatched: 9. CDR3 bases: TGCGCCAGCAGCCAAGGGTACTGGGACAGGGTTCCCGGGGAGCTGTTTTTT. Translating gives CASSQGYWDRVPGELFF.